This TCR beta chain was retrieved from a study of cytomegalovirus exposure and HLA in healthy donors. J gave up 2 bases and V 3 bases, and 2 bases lay outside the gene matches. Germline V gene lookup returns CDR1 SGHKS and CDR2 YYEKEE (reference sequence). The CDR3 length is 14 residues. PCR primers comprised 60 Vbeta and 13 Jbeta primers. Assay used: immunoSEQ multiplex PCR; TCRdb lists only in-frame clones, some missing. Of about 76,000 clones in the sample, around 72% were seen once. This sequence was found in a woman aged 40 to 50 in good health and CMV-seropositive. The chain recombines TRBV5-5 with TRBJ2-7; 10 bases line up with TRBD2. The sample consisted of PBMCs. CDR3 coding DNA: TGTGCCAGCAGCTCCCTAGCGGGAGCCTACGAGCAGTACTTC. Its translation is CASSSLAGAYEQYF.